The source of this TCR beta chain is a study of beta chain features in type 1 diabetes (dated by TCRdb to between 2018 and 2020). For the wider study: No differences in mean age, gender distribution, total cell number or subset yield were found between patients and healthy donors. A total of roughly 100 million sorted cells were examined across all samples, and the number of cells per subset was strongly correlated with RNA yield. The study compared TCRB repertoires of sorted circulating CD4+ T cell subsets between recently diagnosed type 1 diabetes patients and matched healthy donors. Whereas all 30 or so donors provided naive and central memory subsets, regulatory and stem cell-like memory subsets were isolated from just 8 patients and roughly 8 healthy donors.

The entire amount of isolated RNA was reverse transcribed using the High Capacity cDNA Reverse Transcription Kit, so the sequenced TCRB transcripts were expressed ones. Deep immunoSEQ sequencing was performed on naive, central memory and regulatory T cell samples, with an average of approximately 4 million total reads per sample. After sorted cells were lysed in RLT buffer, RNA was extracted with DNase-treated RNeasy Micro or Mini kits, with the choice depending on cell number. To prevent cross-contamination, every cell subset was processed on its own, while patient and healthy donor samples were processed together. The immunoSEQ multiplex PCR was used to amplify TCRB sequences from cDNA, yielding 87-bp fragments that span the CDR3 region. Sequencing of the amplicons was performed on the Illumina HiSeq platform. On the study's bioinformatics: PCR bias was computationally corrected using synthetic template baselines, reads within Hamming distance 2 were collapsed, and singletons that could not be merged were discarded. Reads were aligned against IMGT so that V, D and J genes, CDR3 length and insertions or deletions at six rearrangement sites could be assigned. Within each subset, clonotype counts were normalized to sorted cell number, and only after that were true diversity and Gini coefficients computed with the tcR R package. Repertoire sharing was quantified using the overlap coefficient calculated on TCRB nucleotide sequences. Out-of-frame TCRB sequences from naive cells were analyzed to stand in for the pre-selection repertoire. TCRdb holds this immuneACCESS table with in-frame rearrangements only. Some clones are missing; in checked studies, unresolved V genes explain under half, and the rest has no known cause. The V and J calls and clone size were taken over from that table, and D and trimming were inferred from the DNA. The sample table holds 500,000 to 700,000 clones, of which about 16% were seen once. The leading ten clones occupy about 0.097% of the sample.

A single peripheral blood draw of around 0.11 L on average was collected from each donor into heparinised tubes. A BD FACSAria II was used to sort naive, central memory, regulatory and stem cell-like memory CD4+ T cells with a panel that included CD45RO, CCR7, CD25, CD127, CD95 and CD27. Every sorted population had a purity above 95%. PBMCs were isolated immediately by Lymphoprep density gradient centrifugation and stained directly without culture. So that batch effects would be minimized, each experiment stained and sorted samples in pairs, pairing one healthy donor with one patient. The research as a whole found: HLA sub-analyses involved small numbers of individuals, so any influence of HLA type on TCRB rearrangement remained unresolved. Naive, central memory and regulatory TCRB repertoires appeared to be more similar among patients than among healthy donors. Fewer insertions and more nucleotide deletions at VDJ recombination sites were observed in patients with type 1 diabetes, implying thymic rearrangement abnormalities. PCR may preferentially amplify shorter templates, but because patient and control samples were amplified and corrected together, any resulting skew would affect both groups equally. Sequencing cDNA rather than genomic DNA could over-represent highly expressing activated cells, although activation and CD3 levels did not differ between groups. A moderate but significant shortening of TCRB CDR3 length was observed in type 1 diabetes patients in all four CD4+ subsets.

This clone turned up a few times. Its antigen is not yet known. No base qualities exist here, and no much larger clone lies one base off it. CDR1 and CDR2, looked up from the germline V gene, are SQVTM and ANQGSEA. V lost 6 bases and J lost 5 bases, and the count of bases not matched to a germline gene is 23. Taken from cysteine to phenylalanine, the CDR3 has 19 residues. Only the CDR3 DNA is retained, 57 bases long and in frame from the first base. Sequenced: naive CD4+ T cells from blood. The cell subset or site tag for this specimen amounts to: true naive CD4+ T cells. Recombination linked TRBV29-1 to TRBJ2-1; 9 middle bases align to TRBD2. The receptor was isolated from a man aged 18 to 29 in good health. The DNA is TGCAGCGTCGCTCCCCGTGGGCGGGGGGGCGTCTGGGCCAACAATGAGCAGTTCTTC. This yields the protein CSVAPRGRGGVWANNEQFF.